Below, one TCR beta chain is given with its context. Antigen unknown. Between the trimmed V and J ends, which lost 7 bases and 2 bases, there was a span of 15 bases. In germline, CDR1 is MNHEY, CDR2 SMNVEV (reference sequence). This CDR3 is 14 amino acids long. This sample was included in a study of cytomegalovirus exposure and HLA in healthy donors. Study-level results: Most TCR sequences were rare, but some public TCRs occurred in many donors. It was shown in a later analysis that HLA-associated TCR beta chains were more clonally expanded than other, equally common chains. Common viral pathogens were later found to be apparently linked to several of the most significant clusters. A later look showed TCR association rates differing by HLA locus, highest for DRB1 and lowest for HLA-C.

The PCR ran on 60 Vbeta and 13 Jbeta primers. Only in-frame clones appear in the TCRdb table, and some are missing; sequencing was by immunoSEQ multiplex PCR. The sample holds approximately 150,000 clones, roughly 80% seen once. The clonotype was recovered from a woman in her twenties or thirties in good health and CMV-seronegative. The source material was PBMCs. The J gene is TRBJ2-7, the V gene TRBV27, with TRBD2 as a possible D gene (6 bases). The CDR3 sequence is CASNLARGTYEQYF. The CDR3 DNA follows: TGTGCCAGCAACCTAGCTCGGGGGACCTACGAGCAGTACTTC.